Sequencing of this T cell receptor (beta chain) was carried out in a study of T cell repertoires in cytomegalovirus infection. Study-level information: Indications came from public TCR beta signatures; they pointed to CMV infection and to a matching HLA type.

As regards this clonotype: Its antigen remains unidentified.

TCRdb processed the reads anew with MiXCR; each CDR3 protein has one entry. Of about 570,000 distinct CDR3 sequences in the sample, around two fifths were seen once. CDR1 is LNHDA, CDR2 SQIVND, per germline (reference sequence). This CDR3 comprises 14 residues. The trim removed 5 bases at V and 3 bases at J, leaving 7 bases unmatched. The sequence was obtained from a human donor in good health (CMV status not recorded). Some clones in this sample may be carry-over from other donors' samples. The chain links TRBV19 to TRBJ2-7, with 7 bases fitting TRBD2. The specimen comprised cultured PBMCs, sampled from culture after CMV antigen stimulation. CDR3 nucleotide sequence: TGTGCCAGTAGTGCCACTAGCGCGGGCTACGAGCAGTACTTC. Its protein product is CASSATSAGYEQYF.